One sample yielded the 22 T cell receptor beta chains listed below, sequenced in a study of shared clonotypes between healthy human individuals. This table comes from immunoSEQ multiplex PCR, and its TCRdb copy is limited to in-frame clones, with some not included. The repertoire consists of roughly 2.2 million clones, with 92% occurring once and the leading ten covering about 0.41%. Sequenced sample: naive CD4+ T cells from PBMCs. Subset reported: CD45RA+ positively selected. Receptors originate from a man aged 18 to 30 in good health. Some clones in this sample may be carry-over from other donors' samples.

The chain links TRBV5-8 to TRBJ1-4; D not certain. The length of the CDR3 is 16 residues. The ends were cut back, 3 bases at V and 0 bases at J, with 12 bases in the middle. Germline values: CDR1 SGHTS, CDR2 YDEGEE. The CDR3 nucleotides are TGTGCCAGCAGCTCCGGGTCCCTCGCAACTAATGAAAAACTGTTTTTT. Protein product: CASSSGSLATNEKLFF.

This chain connects TRBV2 to TRBJ2-1, with D hard to call. CDR1 and CDR2 (germline): SNHLY, FYNNEI. This CDR3 comprises 13 residues. Trimming took off 8 bases at V and 2 bases at J, with 10 bases between the two ends. The DNA for the CDR3 is TGTGCCAGCCTTGCGGATCCCTACAATGAGCAGTTCTTC. It translates to CASLADPYNEQFF.

V is TRBV4-3 and J is TRBJ2-2; D is possibly TRBD1 or TRBD2 (5 bases each). CDR1 and CDR2 from the germline V gene are LGHNA and YSLEER. Trimming removed 2 bases from V and 1 base from J, with 14 bases in between. There are 17 residues in the CDR3. CDR3 in DNA: TGCGCCAGCAGCCAACTTACCGGGACGGGGAACACCGGGGAGCTGTTTTTT. It yields the protein CASSQLTGTGNTGELFF.

In this sample, this clone turned up once. The gene calls are TRBV27 and TRBJ1-1; maybe TRBD1 (5 bases). Trimming removed 1 base from V and 0 bases from J, with 15 bases in between. Per the germline V gene, CDR1 is MNHEY and CDR2 is SMNVEV (reference sequence). This CDR3 spans 17 amino acids. The chain's CDR3 is CASSLFRRDLMNTEAFF. CDR3 nucleotides: TGTGCCAGCAGTTTATTCCGGCGGGACCTCATGAACACTGAAGCTTTCTTT.

The gene calls are TRBV5-1 and TRBJ1-3; D not certain. This CDR3 spans 16 amino acids. Germline-derived CDR1 and CDR2 are SGHRS and YFSETQ. Trimming left V 0 bases short and J 4 bases short, with 14 bases between. In DNA, the CDR3 is TGCGCCAGCAGCTTGGGTCCGGGCCCGGCGGGAAACACCATATATTTT. This sequence encodes CASSLGPGPAGNTIYF.

CDR3 loop: CASGPGTSGETQYF. The CDR3 DNA is TGCGCCAGCGGACCCGGGACTAGTGGGGAGACCCAGTACTTC. The V call is TRBV5-1, the J call TRBJ2-5, with 8 bases fitting TRBD2. The CDR3 totals 14 residues. V gave up 7 bases and J gave up 5 bases; unmatched junction bases: 10. Germline CDR1 reads SGHRS; CDR2 reads YFSETQ. The full variable domain, with the rest looked up from reference TRBV5-1 and TRBJ2-5, is KAGVTQTPRYLIKTRGQQVTLSCSPISGHRSVSWYQQTPGQGLQFLFEYFSETQRNKGNFPGRFSGRQFSNSRSEMNVSTLELGDSALYLCASGPGTSGETQYFGPGTRLLVL.

The V gene is TRBV9, the J gene TRBJ2-5; 8 positions agree with TRBD2. The CDR3 is 20 residues long. Germline V gene data show CDR1 as SGDLS and CDR2 as YYNGEE. Unmatched junction bases numbered 20, after V lost 0 bases and J lost 4 bases. The CDR3, as DNA: TGTGCCAGCAGCGTAGGGGTTAGAACTAGCGGCAGGACGCAAATAGAGACCCAGTACTTC. It is translated as CASSVGVRTSGRTQIETQYF.

J is TRBJ2-1 and V is TRBV27; 8 positions match TRBD2. The ends lost 8 bases at V and 4 bases at J; junction bases unmatched: 7. The CDR3 loop spans 14 amino acids. Looked up from germline, CDR1 is MNHEY and CDR2 is SMNVEV (reference sequence). CDR3 loop: CASRALAGYNEQFF. CDR3 nucleotide sequence: TGTGCCAGCCGGGCGCTAGCGGGTTACAATGAGCAGTTCTTC.

The gene calls are TRBV11-2 and TRBJ2-1; D is unclear. V lost 1 base to trimming and J lost 6 bases, with 7 bases between them. Germline CDR1 SGHAT, CDR2 FQNNGV. The CDR3 consists of 13 residues. The CDR3 DNA is TGTGCCAGCAGCTTAGTTACCGGCAATGAGCAGTTCTTC. This codes for CASSLVTGNEQFF.

This clone has only one observation. This sequence joins TRBV6-6 and TRBJ1-1; no reliable D call. This CDR3 contains 15 residues. V was cut by 2 bases and J by 0 bases, with 10 bases left in between. CDR1 and CDR2 (germline): MNHNY, SVGAGI (reference sequence). CDR3 loop: CASSYTYGMNTEAFF. In DNA, the CDR3 is TGTGCCAGCAGTTACACCTATGGGATGAACACTGAAGCTTTCTTT.

This chain joins TRBV6-1 and TRBJ2-7; D is perhaps TRBD2 (7 bases). There are 15 residues in the CDR3. V was clipped by 7 bases and J by 1 base, with 17 bases between them. The germline CDR1 and CDR2 sequences are MNHNS and SASEGT. The CDR3 reads CASNQRGEGSYEQYF. The CDR3 DNA is TGTGCCAGCAACCAGAGGGGGGAGGGGTCCTACGAGCAGTACTTC.

V is TRBV9 and J is TRBJ2-3; D is uncertain. CDR3 length equals 14 residues. The V end lost 3 bases, the J end lost 4 bases, and 12 bases lay between the germline ends. Germline values: CDR1 SGDLS, CDR2 YYNGEE. CDR3 sequence (DNA): TGTGCCAGCAGCGCCCGGGCCCCCCCAGATACGCAGTATTTT. It yields the protein CASSARAPPDTQYF.

Points on this clone: The sample carries other DNA sequences with the same CDR3. The chain links TRBV14 to TRBJ2-7; 10 bases fit TRBD1. CDR1 SGHDN and CDR2 FVKESK come from the germline V gene. This CDR3 contains 14 residues. After removal of 6 bases from V and 2 bases from J, the junction contained 4 bases not matched to a gene. CDR3 in amino acids: CASSRGQGPYEQYF. DNA for the CDR3: TGTGCCAGCAGTCGGGGACAGGGGCCCTACGAGCAGTACTTC.

This chain links TRBV4-1 with TRBJ2-7, with 8 bases matching TRBD2. With V trimmed by 1 base and J by 2 bases, 7 bases remained unmatched. The CDR3 is made up of 16 amino acids. Germline V gene sequence: CDR1 MGHRA, CDR2 YSYEKL. CDR3 nucleotide sequence: TGCGCCAGCAGCCAAGTTATCGCGGGAGGCCCCTACGAGCAGTACTTC. Translation: CASSQVIAGGPYEQYF.

The chain has TRBV2 and TRBJ2-1; 10 bases agree with TRBD2. This CDR3 region has 14 residues. The junction had 12 bases not matched to a gene; V was cut back by 10 bases and J by 9 bases. Germline CDR1 is SNHLY and CDR2 is FYNNEI. CDR3 sequence reads: CATTALAGVGEQFF. In DNA, the CDR3 is TGTGCCACCACGGCTCTAGCGGGAGTCGGTGAGCAGTTCTTC.

The chain is built from TRBV6-5 and TRBJ1-3, with D maybe TRBD1 (5 bases). CDR3 length equals 16 residues. Germline assignment: CDR1 MNHEY and CDR2 SVGAGI. V lost 1 base, J lost 2 bases, and 12 bases lay in between. The CDR3 coding sequence is TGTGCCAGCAGTTACTTCCCAATGGGGGCTGGAAACACCATATATTTT. The encoded protein is CASSYFPMGAGNTIYF.

The J gene is TRBJ2-1, the V gene TRBV5-1; 11 nucleotides match TRBD2. Germline CDR1 reads SGHRS; CDR2 reads YFSETQ. The CDR3 has 17 residues. The ends lost 2 bases at V and 4 bases at J; junction bases unmatched: 8. The CDR3 bases are TGCGCCAGCAGCTTCTATCCGACTAGCGGGGTTTACAATGAGCAGTTCTTC. This sequence encodes CASSFYPTSGVYNEQFF.

This chain links TRBV5-4 with TRBJ1-1; 9 nucleotides agree with TRBD1. Germline V CDR1 and CDR2: SGHNT, YYREEE (reference sequence). This CDR3 contains 15 residues. V was pared by 4 bases and J by 4 bases, with 8 bases of the junction left unmatched. In nucleotides, the CDR3 is TGTGCCAGCAGCCCTACAGGGGGCGCGGGCACTGAAGCTTTCTTT. Encoded protein: CASSPTGGAGTEAFF. The whole variable domain, filled in from reference TRBV5-4 and TRBJ1-1, reads ETGVTQSPTHLIKTRGQQVTLRCSSQSGHNTVSWYQQALGQGPQFIFQYYREEENGRGNFPPRFSGLQFPNYSSELNVNALELDDSALYLCASSPTGGAGTEAFFGQGTRLTVV.

The chain carries TRBV18 and TRBJ2-5; 9 positions agree with TRBD1. This CDR3 contains 15 residues. The trim removed 2 bases at V and 1 base at J, leaving 2 bases unmatched. Germline lookup yields CDR1 KGHSH and CDR2 LQKENI. The CDR3 DNA follows: TGTGCCAGCTCACCAGAGACAGGGGGCCAAGAGACCCAGTACTTC. Its protein is CASSPETGGQETQYF.

This chain connects TRBV10-1 to TRBJ2-2; D may be TRBD2 (5 bases). Germline V gene lookup returns CDR1 WNHNN and CDR2 SYGVQD (reference sequence). The CDR3 totals 13 residues. Deletions cut 5 bases from V and 6 bases from J, with 10 bases between. The CDR3 is CASSFGESGELFF. The DNA of the CDR3 is TGCGCCAGCAGTTTCGGGGAGTCCGGGGAGCTGTTTTTT.

The chain has TRBV9 and TRBJ2-7; D call uncertain. Trimming removed 4 bases from V and 0 bases from J, with 11 bases in between. The CDR3 has 14 residues. Looked up from germline, CDR1 is SGDLS and CDR2 is YYNGEE. The CDR3 reads CASSQTTPSYEQYF. In nucleotides, the CDR3 is TGTGCCAGCAGCCAAACGACGCCCTCCTACGAGCAGTACTTC.

A note on this clone: This sample also contains other DNA sequences that code for the same CDR3. CDR3 loop: CASRGLSTDTQYF. DNA for the CDR3: TGTGCCAGTAGGGGGCTCAGCACAGATACGCAGTATTTT. V and J are TRBV19 and TRBJ2-3; D is possibly TRBD1 (5 bases). V lost 6 bases and J lost 0, with 7 bases in between. Germline CDR1 reads LNHDA; CDR2 reads SQIVND (reference sequence). The CDR3 is 13 residues long.